This T cell receptor beta chain derives from a study of CD8+ T cells in alopecia areata. CDR3 length: 13 amino acids. Trimming shortened V by 5 bases and J by 4 bases, and 12 bases separated the two germline ends. The V gene's germline CDR1 is SGHTS and CDR2 YDEGEE. Treatment here: oral pan-JAK inhibitor, 5-10 mg twice daily. Extracted from the samples, RNA was reverse transcribed into cDNA to serve as the sequencing template. Assay used: immunoSEQ multiplex PCR; TCRdb lists only in-frame clones, some missing. The data show approximately 180,000 clones, with about 48% seen just once and 10% to 13% held by the top ten. Study-wide results and caveats: Among the top 100, expanded CD8+ clones, as well as scalp clonality, were significantly decreased by tofacitinib.

Comment on this clone: Its specificity is unknown.

Material: CD8+ T cells sorted from blood, obtained at week 24, from a patient treated with tofacitinib. This receptor was obtained from a human donor with alopecia areata. V usage is TRBV5-8 and J usage is TRBJ1-2; D remains ambiguous. CDR3 in amino acids: CASSRNLVYGYTF. The CDR3 DNA reads TGTGCCAGCAGTCGGAATTTAGTCTATGGCTACACCTTC.